The source of this T cell receptor (beta chain) is a study of CD8 T cells in Susac syndrome. Study in general: Treatment status at blood draw for the Susac syndrome patients was therapy-naive, corticosteroids, or intravenous immunoglobulin alone.

The authors reverse transcribed about 0.5 to 1 ug RNA with random hexamers. TCRdb reprocessed the immunoSEQ multiplex PCR reads via MiXCR and lists one record per CDR3 protein. The sample holds around 170,000 distinct CDR3 sequences, roughly 94% seen once. As to this clonotype: Its antigen is unknown.

The study sequenced TCR beta in blood CD8+ and CD4+ T cells. Findings of the study overall: The authors found fewer than 20 Susac-specific public clones in total CD8+ repertoires and about 5 in CD8+ TEMRA repertoires.

Germline lookup yields CDR1 SGDLS and CDR2 YYNGEE. The CDR3 is 14 amino acids. V shed 2 bases and J 8 bases; nucleotides not matched to a gene: 4. The origin of this receptor is a human donor with Susac syndrome. Sequenced material: CD8+ T cells from PBMCs. J is TRBJ1-6 and V is TRBV9; 7 bases are shared with TRBD1. The CDR3, as DNA: TGTGCCAGCAGCGTGGGGGACAGCGATTCACCCCTCCACTTT. Translating it yields CASSVGDSDSPLHF.